Presented here are 25 T cell receptor beta chains from one specimen sequenced in a study of cytomegalovirus exposure and HLA in healthy donors. The primer mix had 60 Vbeta and 13 Jbeta primers. TCRdb's table, derived via immunoSEQ multiplex PCR, lists solely in-frame clones and lacks some. Of more than 85,000 clones in the sample, roughly 15% were seen once. Sequencing was carried out using PBMCs. The source of these receptors is a female donor in good health and CMV-seronegative.

The table lists this clone with a few counts. The genes are TRBV13 and TRBJ2-1, with 7 positions matching TRBD2. This CDR3 region has 15 residues. Germline lookup yields CDR1 PRHDT and CDR2 FYEKMQ (reference sequence). The ends lost 2 bases at V and 10 bases at J; junction bases unmatched: 11. Here the CDR3 DNA reads TGTGCCAGCAGCTTATGGGCTAGCGGAAGGAGGGAGCAGTTCTTC. It specifies CASSLWASGRREQFF.

This clone has just a few counts. The chain recombines TRBV6-5 with TRBJ2-3; D is uncertain. This CDR3 has 16 residues. The V end lost 0 bases, the J end lost 1 base, and 11 bases lay between the germline ends. Germline V lookup: CDR1 MNHEY, CDR2 SVGAGI. The CDR3: CASSYSNGDCTDTQYF. The CDR3 DNA reads as TGTGCCAGCAGTTACTCGAATGGAGACTGCACAGATACGCAGTATTTT.

This clone was picked up a small number of times. The V and J genes are TRBV28 and TRBJ2-7; 8 bases are a match to TRBD2. With 4 bases clipped from V and 1 base from J, the junction kept 6 bases outside the gene matches. This CDR3 region has 15 residues. The germline CDR1 and CDR2 sequences are MDHEN and SYDVKM. CDR3 bases: TGTGCCAGCAGTTGGGGGACTAGACCTTCCTACGAGCAGTACTTC. It specifies CASSWGTRPSYEQYF.

This chain uses TRBV7-8 with TRBJ1-2; 7 nucleotides align to TRBD1. Germline CDR1 reads SGHVS; CDR2 reads FQNEAQ. V gave up 0 bases and J gave up 7 bases; unmatched junction bases: 11. The CDR3 spans 16 residues. CDR3 nucleotides: TGTGCCAGCAGCTTAGCGCAGCACAGGGGTCGCGGTGGCTACACCTTC. This codes for CASSLAQHRGRGGYTF. Supplemented by reference TRBV7-8 and TRBJ1-2, the full variable domain reads GAGVSQSPRYKVAKRGQDVALRCDPISGHVSLFWYQQALGQGPEFLTYFQNEAQLDKSGLPSDRFFAERPEGSVSTLKIQRTQQEDSAVYLCASSLAQHRGRGGYTFGSGTRLTVV.

This rearrangement joins TRBV29-1 to TRBJ1-2; D gene ambiguous. Trimming removed 3 bases from V and 8 bases from J, with 16 bases in between. The CDR3 extends over 13 amino acids. The germline CDR1 and CDR2 sequences are SQVTM and ANQGSEA. The CDR3 nucleotides read TGCAGCGTTGATCGTTCGGCGGGCGGAGGCTACACCTTC. It specifies CSVDRSAGGGYTF.

V is TRBV19 and J is TRBJ1-2; 8 bases line up with TRBD1. This CDR3 contains 13 residues. From germline, CDR1 is LNHDA and CDR2 SQIVND (reference sequence). J was trimmed by 3 bases and V by 6 bases; bases with no gene match: 3. The CDR3 nucleotides read TGTGCCAGTAGGAAGGACAGGGACTATGGCTACACCTTC. It translates to CASRKDRDYGYTF. The complete variable domain, with remaining parts taken from reference TRBV19 and TRBJ1-2, reads DGGITQSPKYLFRKEGQNVTLSCEQNLNHDAMYWYRQDPGQGLRLIYYSQIVNDFQKGDIAEGYSVSREKKESFPLTVTSAQKNPTAFYLCASRKDRDYGYTFGSGTRLTVV.

The chain recombines TRBV7-8 with TRBJ1-4, with D tentatively TRBD1 (5 bases). The CDR3 has 17 amino acids. Trimming took off 2 bases at V and 3 bases at J, with 16 bases between the two ends. Germline lookup yields CDR1 SGHVS and CDR2 FQNEAQ. The CDR3 nucleotides are TGTGCCAGCAGCTTATGGGGAAGGCAGGGCTCTAATGAAAAACTGTTTTTT. Translated: CASSLWGRQGSNEKLFF.

The chain is built from TRBV2 and TRBJ1-2; D remains ambiguous. The germline gives CDR1 SNHLY, CDR2 FYNNEI. Between the trimmed V and J ends, which lost 2 bases and 4 bases, there was a span of 2 bases. The CDR3 loop spans 11 amino acids. CDR3 in DNA: TGTGCCAGCAGTGAACTCTATGGCTACACCTTC. Amino acids: CASSELYGYTF.

This chain links TRBV27 with TRBJ1-1, with 8 bases fitting TRBD1. Per germline, CDR1 MNHEY and CDR2 SMNVEV (reference sequence). This CDR3 has 14 amino acids. Trimming at V came to 5 bases and at J to 7 bases, leaving 9 bases not matched to a gene. This CDR3 is CASSEPTGDFEAFF. The CDR3 coding sequence is TGTGCCAGCAGTGAACCGACAGGGGACTTTGAAGCTTTCTTT.

DNA for the CDR3: TGTGCCAGCAGTTTTCCATTGGGGGCGGTAACAGATACGCAGTATTTT. It is translated as CASSFPLGAVTDTQYF. The chain has TRBV28 and TRBJ2-3; D perhaps matches TRBD1 (6 bases). From germline, CDR1 is MDHEN and CDR2 SYDVKM. There are 16 residues in the CDR3. The V end was cut by 3 bases, the J end by 3 bases, with 16 bases between.

This clone appeared a few times. The rearrangement links TRBV7-2 to TRBJ1-1; weak D call: TRBD1 (5 bases). Germline lookup yields CDR1 SGHTA and CDR2 FQGNSA. V lost 1 base and J lost 6, with 9 bases in between. The CDR3 is made up of 13 amino acids. The CDR3 nucleotides are TGTGCCAGCAGCTTAGAAGCGGGACCTGAAGCTTTCTTT. Encoded protein: CASSLEAGPEAFF.

Note on this clone: Other nucleotide sequences from this sample produce the same CDR3. The chain couples TRBV6-5 to TRBJ1-5; 7 bases are shared with TRBD1. Germline V gene lookup returns CDR1 MNHEY and CDR2 SVGAGI. The junction had 1 base not matched to a gene; V was cut back by 0 bases and J by 2 bases. The CDR3 runs 15 residues. The CDR3 DNA reads TGTGCCAGCAGTTACTCCGGGACAGGCAATCAGCCCCAGCATTTT. Protein product: CASSYSGTGNQPQHF.

CDR3 sequence (DNA): TGTGCCACCAGCAGAGATCAGGGGCGGGATGAAAAACTGTTTTTT. Protein sequence: CATSRDQGRDEKLFF. The chain is built from TRBV15 and TRBJ1-4; weak D call: TRBD1 (6 bases). Trimming cost V 0 bases and J 6 bases, with 11 bases left between them. The CDR3 extends over 15 amino acids. Germline V CDR1 and CDR2: LNHNV, YYDKDF (reference sequence).

This clone was seen only a few times. The chain recombines TRBV6-5 with TRBJ2-7; 7 bases map to TRBD1. The CDR3 sequence is 14 residues long. The germline gives CDR1 MNHEY, CDR2 SVGAGI. The V and J ends lost 2 bases and 3 bases, in that order; junction bases with no gene match: 4. In DNA, the CDR3 is TGTGCCAGCAGTTACCGGGACAGATTCTACGAGCAGTACTTC. This sequence encodes CASSYRDRFYEQYF.

The chain combines TRBV7-2 with TRBJ2-1, with 7 bases matching TRBD2. Germline CDR1 and CDR2: SGHTA and FQGNSA. This CDR3 contains 16 residues. V shed 1 base and J 7 bases; nucleotides not matched to a gene: 10. CDR3 bases: TGTGCCAGCAGCTTAGGACTAGCCCGCGGACGGAATGAGCAGTTCTTC. This translates into CASSLGLARGRNEQFF.

This chain links TRBV6-6 with TRBJ1-2, with 11 positions matching TRBD1. V lost 0 bases to trimming and J lost 6 bases; unmatched junction nucleotides: 6. Per germline, CDR1 MNHNY and CDR2 SVGAGI (reference sequence). The CDR3 extends over 16 amino acids. CDR3 coding DNA: TGTGCCAGCAGTTACTCCGGGGGACAGGGGGGACATGGCTACACCTTC. Its protein product is CASSYSGGQGGHGYTF.

V gene TRBV19 combines with J gene TRBJ1-1, with TRBD1 matching over 8 bases. Germline assignment: CDR1 LNHDA and CDR2 SQIVND (reference sequence). The CDR3 is 13 amino acids. With V trimmed by 5 bases and J by 5 bases, 4 bases remained unmatched. The CDR3, as DNA: TGTGCCAGTAGTTATCAGGGGGCGACTGAAGCTTTCTTT. It specifies CASSYQGATEAFF.

This clone has a handful of counts. The rearrangement uses TRBV9 and TRBJ2-3; TRBD2 matches at 9 bases. CDR3 length: 15 residues. Germline V gives CDR1 SGDLS, CDR2 YYNGEE. V lost 4 bases, J lost 2 bases, and 5 bases stayed unmatched. In DNA form, the CDR3 reads TGTGCCAGCAGCTCGCGGGGGGGCTTCACAGATACGCAGTATTTT. It specifies CASSSRGGFTDTQYF.

The table lists this clone with a few counts. The chain combines TRBV5-4 with TRBJ2-5, with 10 bases aligning to TRBD1. V lost 4 bases to trimming and J lost 4 bases; unmatched junction nucleotides: 4. CDR3 length equals 14 residues. Germline assignment: CDR1 SGHNT and CDR2 YYREEE (reference sequence). DNA of the CDR3: TGTGCCAGCAGCCAGGGACAGGGGAGAGAGACCCAGTACTTC. Translating it yields CASSQGQGRETQYF.

J is TRBJ1-6 and V is TRBV21-1; the table's TRBD1 call for D was not verified on the DNA. TRBV21-1 represents a pseudogene. The CDR3 is 21 residues long. DNA of the CDR3: TGTGCCAGCAGCAAAAGTTGGTATCCAGGCAGTCTCCTACATAATAATTCACCCCTCCACTTT. Translated, it gives CASSKSWYPGSLLHNNSPLHF.

The CDR3 region is CASSRSGQIYEQYF. DNA of the CDR3: TGTGCCAGTAGTCGATCGGGACAGATCTACGAGCAGTACTTC. The chain recombines TRBV19 with TRBJ2-7; 7 nucleotides match TRBD1. Losses at the gene ends were 5 bases for V and 3 bases for J; bases not matched to a gene: 7. The length of the CDR3 is 14 residues. Germline CDR1 and CDR2: LNHDA and SQIVND (reference sequence).

The gene calls are TRBV19 and TRBJ1-5; a possible D gene is TRBD1 (5 bases). This CDR3 has 16 amino acids. V lost 5 bases and J lost 4, with 18 bases in between. Germline V gene lookup returns CDR1 LNHDA and CDR2 SQIVND (reference sequence). CDR3 loop: CASSRDGGGWNQPQHF. For the CDR3, the DNA is TGTGCCAGTAGTCGGGACGGGGGAGGATGGAATCAGCCCCAGCATTTT. The full variable domain, rest sourced from reference TRBV19 and TRBJ1-5, is DGGITQSPKYLFRKEGQNVTLSCEQNLNHDAMYWYRQDPGQGLRLIYYSQIVNDFQKGDIAEGYSVSREKKESFPLTVTSAQKNPTAFYLCASSRDGGGWNQPQHFGDGTRLSIL.

The chain employs TRBV11-2 and TRBJ2-3; 13 bases fit TRBD2. CDR3 length: 19 residues. The V segment lost 6 bases and the J segment 3 bases; nucleotides outside the gene matches: 15. Germline V gene data show CDR1 as SGHAT and CDR2 as FQNNGV. CDR3 loop: CASSRGLAGARGRTDTQYF. The CDR3 nucleotides read TGTGCCAGCAGTCGCGGACTAGCGGGAGCACGAGGGAGGACAGATACGCAGTATTTT.

The chain links TRBV6-4 to TRBJ2-3, with 10 bases aligning to TRBD2. Germline CDR1 reads MRHNA; CDR2 reads SNTAGT. V dropped 6 bases and J dropped 4; count of bases not matched to a gene: 10. The CDR3 consists of 16 residues. The CDR3: CASSLYGLAGADTQYF. The CDR3 nucleotides are TGTGCCAGCAGCTTATATGGGCTAGCGGGAGCAGATACGCAGTATTTT.

This chain joins TRBV2 and TRBJ1-2, with D perhaps TRBD1 (6 bases). V was pared by 6 bases and J by 2 bases, with 16 bases between. The germline gives CDR1 SNHLY, CDR2 FYNNEI. The CDR3 extends over 15 amino acids. CDR3 nucleotides: TGTGCCAGCAGCCGGGACACCCCTAAGAACTATGGCTACACCTTC. Its protein product is CASSRDTPKNYGYTF.